What follows is one T cell receptor beta chain and its context. Other DNA sequences from this sample encode an identical CDR3 as well. The assay was immunoSEQ multiplex PCR, and TCRdb's table has in-frame clones only and misses some. The table records some 43,000 clones, around 76% of them present only once. One to two pinch biopsies were taken from the rectum during colonoscopy. This record belongs to a study of pediatric ulcerative colitis. Germline CDR1 and CDR2: SGHRS and YFSETQ. The ends were cut back, 1 base at V and 0 bases at J, with 13 bases in the middle. The CDR3 sequence is 16 residues long.

The TCR comes from a girl between 5 and 17 years old with moderate ulcerative colitis. Sequencing used gut tissue. This chain uses TRBV5-1 with TRBJ1-1, with a weak D call TRBD1 (5 bases). Here the CDR3 DNA reads TGCGCCAGCAGCTTGATGGGGGGACTGATGAACACTGAAGCTTTCTTT. Its protein is CASSLMGGLMNTEAFF.